This passage covers 13 T cell receptor beta chains from one sample sequenced in a study of CD8 T cells in ankylosing spondylitis (dated by TCRdb to between 2016 and 2019). Libraries were constructed by 5' RACE. Sequencing took place on an Illumina HiSeq 2500. The public reads were quality trimmed at Q25 with fastp and then assembled into clones with MiXCR by TCRdb, keeping productive beta chains. Each record represents a unique CDR3 protein, reported with the most common genes and DNA among its rows. The sample table holds 200,000 to 300,000 distinct CDR3 sequences, of which around a tenth were seen once. The ten largest clones take up 5.5% to 8% of the sample. Sequencing input: blood, either unsorted or a sorted T cell fraction (not recorded which). The source is a male donor with ankylosing spondylitis or in good health (not recorded which).

This clonotype was observed many times. The chain is built from TRBV5-1 and TRBJ2-2, with D tentatively TRBD1 (6 bases). The CDR3 runs 15 residues. V was cut by 0 bases and J by 3 bases, with 9 bases left in between. CDR1 SGHRS and CDR2 YFSETQ come from the germline V gene. CDR3 sequence (DNA): TGCGCCAGCAGCTTGGCCAGGGGAGACACCGGGGAGCTGTTTTTT. It encodes CASSLARGDTGELFF.

In this sample, this clonotype turned up many times. The chain links TRBV10-3 to TRBJ1-5; the match to TRBD1 covers 7 bases. The V and J ends lost 8 bases and 0 bases, in that order; junction bases with no gene match: 10. The V gene's germline CDR1 is ENHRY and CDR2 SYGVKD. The CDR3 is 16 amino acids. The CDR3 DNA reads TGTGCCATCTCCTCAGGGGGGGCAGATAGCAATCAGCCCCAGCATTTT. Its translation: CAISSGGADSNQPQHF.

This clonotype came up many times. The J gene is TRBJ2-5, the V gene TRBV5-1, with a possible D match to TRBD2 (6 bases). Germline V gene data show CDR1 as SGHRS and CDR2 as YFSETQ. The CDR3 sequence is 16 residues long. Trimming pared 1 base from V and 5 bases from J, leaving 18 bases between. Here the CDR3 reads CASSLYGGGASETQYF. The CDR3 region has the DNA TGCGCCAGCAGCTTGTACGGAGGAGGGGCAAGTGAGACCCAGTACTTC.

This clonotype appeared many times. The CDR3 region is CSVEGRQDYGYTF. The CDR3 bases are TGCAGCGTTGAGGGGAGACAGGACTATGGCTACACCTTC. V usage is TRBV29-1 and J usage is TRBJ1-2, with D possibly matching TRBD1 (6 bases). Trimming stripped 3 bases from V and 3 bases from J, with 11 bases between. The CDR3 length is 13 residues. Germline V gives CDR1 SQVTM, CDR2 ANQGSEA.

This clonotype was seen at least ten times. The V gene is TRBV20-1, the J gene TRBJ2-5; 10 bases are shared with TRBD1. CDR3 length: 16 amino acids. The germline gives CDR1 DFQATT, CDR2 SNEGSKA (reference sequence). Losses at the gene ends were 1 base for V and 5 bases for J; bases not matched to a gene: 10. CDR3 nucleotides: TGCAGTGCTAGAGTCCCGGGGACAGGGGTCCAGGAGACCCAGTACTTC. Translation: CSARVPGTGVQETQYF.

This clonotype has at least ten counts. This sequence joins TRBV5-1 and TRBJ2-3; D not certain. Trimming took 0 bases from V and 1 from J, leaving 12 bases between them. The V gene's germline CDR1 is SGHRS and CDR2 YFSETQ. CDR3 size: 16 residues. Written as DNA, the CDR3 is TGCGCCAGCAGCTTGGCGCCTAATCGGGGCACAGATACGCAGTATTTT. This encodes CASSLAPNRGTDTQYF.

This clonotype was counted many times. This chain connects TRBV29-1 to TRBJ2-7, with 9 bases identical to TRBD1. J lost 1 base, V lost 5 bases, and 6 bases had no gene match. CDR3 size: 14 residues. Germline V gene data show CDR1 as SQVTM and CDR2 as ANQGSEA. Written as DNA, the CDR3 is TGCAGCGTTTGGCCGGGACAGGGATCCTACGAGCAGTACTTC. This gives the protein CSVWPGQGSYEQYF.

As regards this clonotype: This sequence may be a read error, since a much larger clone differs from it by one base. The chain uses TRBV12-3 or TRBV12-4 and TRBJ1-3, with D unclear. The CDR3 extends over 15 amino acids. The CDR3 is CASSSRTLTGTTIYF. Here the CDR3 DNA reads TGTGCCAGCAGTTCCCGGACCCTGACTGGAACCACCATATATTTT.

J is TRBJ2-1 and V is TRBV24-1, with 7 bases fitting TRBD2. Per the germline V gene, CDR1 is KGHDR and CDR2 is SFDVKD. The CDR3 is 15 amino acids. Unmatched junction bases numbered 11, after V lost 4 bases and J lost 9 bases. The CDR3 here is CATSEEGRAKTEQFF. CDR3 bases: TGTGCCACCAGTGAAGAAGGGAGGGCCAAAACTGAGCAGTTCTTC.

With respect to this clonotype: The germline gene is not matched at one end of the junction; a read error may be the cause. V gene TRBV15 combines with J gene TRBJ2-3; 7 nucleotides agree with TRBD1. Germline CDR1 and CDR2: LNHNV and YYDKDF (reference sequence). The length of the CDR3 is 17 residues. In DNA, the CDR3 is TGTGCCCCCAGATCAAACTCGGGACAGAATAGCACAGATACGCAGTATTTT. This translates into CAPRSNSGQNSTDTQYF.

This clonotype was found a few times. The chain couples TRBV29-1 to TRBJ1-2; 11 nucleotides align to TRBD1. Germline loops: CDR1 SQVTM, CDR2 ANQGSEA. The CDR3 has 15 residues. V gave up 4 bases and J gave up 0 bases; unmatched junction bases: 4. CDR3 in DNA: TGCAGCGTTGGAGCGGGACAGGGGGCTAACTATGGCTACACCTTC. It encodes CSVGAGQGANYGYTF.

This clonotype was found many times. The chain combines TRBV19 with TRBJ1-1; no clear D. Germline CDR1 is LNHDA and CDR2 is SQIVND (reference sequence). V lost 4 bases and J 4 bases, leaving 13 bases between the germline ends. The CDR3 is made up of 14 amino acids. CDR3 bases: TGTGCCAGTAGTAGAGAGTTGGGGAGCACTGAAGCTTTCTTT. It translates to CASSRELGSTEAFF.

The CDR3 here is CASSQISYTGELFF. CDR3 DNA: TGTGCCAGCAGCCAGATCAGTTACACCGGGGAGCTGTTTTTT. The V and J genes are TRBV14 and TRBJ2-2; unclear D gene. V gave up 3 bases and J gave up 3 bases, with 8 bases separating them. The V gene's germline CDR1 is SGHDN and CDR2 FVKESK. The CDR3 runs 14 residues.